This TCR beta chain comes out of a study of regulatory T cells in long-lasting Graves disease. Time point meaning: newly diagnosed GD, antithyroid drugs for less than 3 months. From PBMCs, RNA was extracted and then used to make the TCR library. A volume of 8.5 to 10 milliliters of peripheral blood was collected in EDTA tubes. This clonotype was found many times. Investigators prepared the TCR beta libraries by applying iRepertoire HTBI primers and Arm-PCR of CDR3 regions. Via MiXCR, TCRdb re-called the multiplex PCR reads, giving one row per CDR3 protein. The sample lists around 250,000 distinct CDR3 sequences; 15% to 20% were seen once. This sample also appeared in a second study, on T cells in Graves' hyperthyroidism and ophthalmopathy. From that study: Most expanded thyroid clonotypes above 0.001 recurred in blood. Progression to ophthalmopathy was predicted a median of approximately seven months early.

The receptor's source is a woman in her 30s with Graves disease. The input for sequencing was peripheral blood mononuclear cells (PBMCs), taken at new diagnosis, from a patient treated with antithyroid drugs.

The CDR3 nucleotides read TGTGCCAGCAGTGAAGCGCAAAGGGGGCCAGAGACCCAGTACTTC. This encodes CASSEAQRGPETQYF. The chain couples TRBV6-1 to TRBJ2-5, with 7 nucleotides matching TRBD1. The germline gives CDR1 MNHNS, CDR2 SASEGT. Germline trimming cut 0 bases from V and 4 bases from J; bases unmatched to any gene: 5. The CDR3 covers 15 residues.